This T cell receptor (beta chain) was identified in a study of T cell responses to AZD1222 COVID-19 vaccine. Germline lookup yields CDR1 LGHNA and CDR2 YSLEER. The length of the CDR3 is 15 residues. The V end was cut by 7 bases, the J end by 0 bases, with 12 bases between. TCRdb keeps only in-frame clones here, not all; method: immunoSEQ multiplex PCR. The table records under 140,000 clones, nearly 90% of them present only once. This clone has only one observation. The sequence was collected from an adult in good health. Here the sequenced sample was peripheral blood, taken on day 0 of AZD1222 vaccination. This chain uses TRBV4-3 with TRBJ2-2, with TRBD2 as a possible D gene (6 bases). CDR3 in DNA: TGCGCCAGCAAAGGAGGGCTGGCGAACACCGGGGAGCTGTTTTTT. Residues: CASKGGLANTGELFF.